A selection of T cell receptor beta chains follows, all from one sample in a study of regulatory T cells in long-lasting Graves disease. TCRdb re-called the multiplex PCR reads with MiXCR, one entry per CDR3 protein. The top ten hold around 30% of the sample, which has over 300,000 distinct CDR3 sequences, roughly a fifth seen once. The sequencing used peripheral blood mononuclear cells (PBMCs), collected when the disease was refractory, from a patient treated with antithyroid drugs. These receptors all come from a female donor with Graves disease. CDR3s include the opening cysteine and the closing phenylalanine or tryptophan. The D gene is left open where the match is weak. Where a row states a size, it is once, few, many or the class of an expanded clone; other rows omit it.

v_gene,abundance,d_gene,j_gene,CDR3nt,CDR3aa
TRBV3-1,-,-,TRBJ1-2,TGTGCCAGCAGCCCAAACCCAGGGGCGGAGGGCTATGGCTACACCTTC,CASSPNPGAEGYGYTF
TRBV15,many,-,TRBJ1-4,TGTGCCACCAGCAGGGAATCAACTAATGAAAAACTGTTTTTT,CATSRESTNEKLFF
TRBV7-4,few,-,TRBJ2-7,TGTGCCAGCAGCCCCCGCAGGGCAAGGATATTCTACGAGCAGTACTTC,CASSPRRARIFYEQYF
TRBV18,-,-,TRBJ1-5,TGTGCCAGCTCACCACGGTCAGGGGAAAATCAGCCCCAGCATTTT,CASSPRSGENQPQHF
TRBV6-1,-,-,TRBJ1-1,TGTGCCAGCAGGGGGACACCGAACACTGAAACTTTCTTT,CASRGTPNTETFF
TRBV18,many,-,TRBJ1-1,TGTGCCAGCTCACTACAGGGTGTCGTTGAAGCTTTCTTT,CASSLQGVVEAFF
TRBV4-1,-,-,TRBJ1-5,TGCGCCAGCAGCCTTCCACCGTTTTCTAGCCAGCATTTT,CASSLPPFSSQHF
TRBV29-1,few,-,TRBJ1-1,TGCAGCGTTGGTGGGTACACTGAAGCTTTCTTT,CSVGGYTEAFF
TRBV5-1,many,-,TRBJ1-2,TGCGCCAGCAGCTTGGAGGCAGGACCGTATGGCTACACCTTC,CASSLEAGPYGYTF
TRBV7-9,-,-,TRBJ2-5,TGTGCCAGCAGCTTAACGTTCCCACAGAGTAATAGGGGGACCCAGTACTTC,CASSLTFPQSNRGTQYF
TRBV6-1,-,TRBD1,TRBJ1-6,TGTGCCAGCAGCCTACAGGGGCATAATTCACCCCTCCACTTT,CASSLQGHNSPLHF
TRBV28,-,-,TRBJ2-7,TGTGCCAGCAGTAAAAATAGGGACACTTGGTTCTACGAGCAGTACTTC,CASSKNRDTWFYEQYF
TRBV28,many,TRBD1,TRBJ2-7,TGTGCCAGCAGTCCAAACGGACAGGGTAGCCACGAGCAGTACTTC,CASSPNGQGSHEQYF
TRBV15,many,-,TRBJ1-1,TGTGCCACCAGCAGAGATCGCCCGACCAGGAACACTGAAGCTTTCTTT,CATSRDRPTRNTEAFF
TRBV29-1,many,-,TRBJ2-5,TGCAGCGTTGTTACCCTAGTGGGGACCCAGTACTTC,CSVVTLVGTQYF
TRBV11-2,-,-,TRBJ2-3,TGTGCCAGCAGCGTATTTCGGGCAGATACGCAGTATTTT,CASSVFRADTQYF
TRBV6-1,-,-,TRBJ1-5,TGTGCCAGCGCGTCGAGTTATAGCAATCAGCCCCAGCATTTT,CASASSYSNQPQHF
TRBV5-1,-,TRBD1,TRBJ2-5,TGCGCCAGCAGCAGGACAGGGATGGAGACCCAGTACTTC,CASSRTGMETQYF